The 5 T cell receptor beta chains below were found in one sample sequenced in a study of cytomegalovirus exposure and HLA in healthy donors. PCR employed 60 Vbeta and 13 Jbeta primers. Assay used: immunoSEQ multiplex PCR; TCRdb lists only in-frame clones, some missing. The data show 200,000 or so clones, 60% to 80% seen once. Sequences were obtained from PBMCs. The receptor set was obtained from a man younger than 35 in good health and CMV-seronegative.

This clone occurred a few times. This chain uses TRBV7-2 with TRBJ2-1; 8 nucleotides align to TRBD1. Germline values: CDR1 SGHTA, CDR2 FQGNSA. Unmatched junction bases numbered 3, after V lost 2 bases and J lost 6 bases. CDR3 length: 14 amino acids. CDR3 DNA sequence: TGTGCCAGCAGCTTACAGGGGGCTGGCAATGAGCAGTTCTTC. Translation gives CASSLQGAGNEQFF.

The chain uses TRBV28 and TRBJ1-2; TRBD1 is a possible D gene (6 bases). This CDR3 is built from 14 residues. Trimming left V 4 bases short and J 1 base short, with 10 bases between. Germline loops: CDR1 MDHEN, CDR2 SYDVKM. The CDR3 DNA sequence: TGTGCCAGCAGTTCTACAGGGATTAACTATGGCTACACCTTC. It codes for CASSSTGINYGYTF.

The chain recombines TRBV7-9 with TRBJ2-3; 8 positions match TRBD1. V was pared by 3 bases and J by 2 bases, with 4 bases of the junction left unmatched. From germline, CDR1 is SEHNR and CDR2 FQNEAQ (reference sequence). The CDR3 runs 15 residues. CDR3 nucleotides: TGTGCCAGCAGCTTCGGACAGGGAATCACAGATACGCAGTATTTT. Translation: CASSFGQGITDTQYF.

This chain connects TRBV7-9 to TRBJ1-2; maybe TRBD1 (5 bases). The CDR3 sequence is 16 residues long. V was cut by 5 bases and J by 8 bases, with 24 bases left in between. The germline V gene encodes CDR1 SEHNR and CDR2 FQNEAQ (reference sequence). The CDR3 nucleotides read TGTGCCAGCAGCCCCCTCCCAGGGCGGCAACCATGGGGCTACACCTTC. It is translated as CASSPLPGRQPWGYTF.

CDR3 loop: CASFSRTDIYF. The DNA of the CDR3 is TGTGCCAGTTTTTCCCGGACTGACATATATTTT. The rearrangement links TRBV19 to TRBJ1-3; D is uncertain. This CDR3 contains 11 residues. V dropped 8 bases and J dropped 12 bases, with 14 bases sitting between them. Looked up from germline, CDR1 is LNHDA and CDR2 is SQIVND (reference sequence).